This T cell receptor (beta chain) was sequenced in a study of vaccination effects on CD4 cells after COVID-19. Turning to the study itself: Median timing of post-vaccine samples was 72 days after the second dose.

Before sequencing took place, the ViraFEST assay used viral peptide pools to expand antigen-specific CD4+ T cells. At the end of about 9 days of culture, CD4+ T cells were isolated. Two-dose vaccination with either BNT162b2 or mRNA-1273 was given to the participants. Every well housed some 2 million PBMC, which grew in culture alongside around 10 IU/ml IL-2 and around 10 ug/ml peptides. Per germline, CDR1 SGHTA and CDR2 FQGNSA. The CDR3 runs to 12 residues. Between the trimmed V and J ends, which lost 5 bases and 9 bases, there was a span of 8 bases. To note about this clone: Its target is not known.

Clones were read by immunoSEQ multiplex PCR, and TCRdb kept only the in-frame ones, dropping some. The sample holds tens of thousands of clones, about 80% seen once. The sequence was obtained from a human donor who received a COVID-19 vaccine. Sample: CD4+ T cells from PBMCs cultured with HCoV-229E spike peptides, taken after COVID-19 vaccination. This rearrangement joins TRBV7-2 to TRBJ1-6; the D is unclear. CDR3 amino acids: CASSPRFSPLHF. Written as DNA, the CDR3 is TGTGCCAGCAGCCCGAGGTTTTCACCCCTCCACTTT.